This T cell receptor (beta chain) was sequenced for a study of T-cell memory formation after mild COVID-19. The overall study: Largely, TCR clusters stayed within a single donor. Study outcomes and limitations: Pre-infection memory showed some responding clones, and this suggested that cross-reactive memory joined. CD4+ contracting clones were found mainly in CM and EM, and CD8+ ones in EMRA.

TCRdb re-called the 5' RACE reads with MiXCR, one entry per CDR3 protein. The data contain about 250,000 distinct CDR3 sequences, 15% of them singletons. Trimming removed 1 base at V and 3 bases at J, with 9 bases between. CDR3 length: 14 amino acids. Germline values: CDR1 LNHNV, CDR2 YYDKDF (reference sequence). This clonotype was detected only a few times. What it recognizes is unknown. The chain uses TRBV15 and TRBJ1-1; D gene uncertain. The sequencing sample was made of PBMCs or a T cell subset sorted from them (not recorded which). The source is an adult woman who had mild COVID-19 (a few samples of this study predate the infection). Cell type and time point are not known. The CDR3 DNA sequence: TGTGCCACCAGCAGAGGGGTGGGAGACACTGAAGCTTTCTTT. Protein: CATSRGVGDTEAFF.